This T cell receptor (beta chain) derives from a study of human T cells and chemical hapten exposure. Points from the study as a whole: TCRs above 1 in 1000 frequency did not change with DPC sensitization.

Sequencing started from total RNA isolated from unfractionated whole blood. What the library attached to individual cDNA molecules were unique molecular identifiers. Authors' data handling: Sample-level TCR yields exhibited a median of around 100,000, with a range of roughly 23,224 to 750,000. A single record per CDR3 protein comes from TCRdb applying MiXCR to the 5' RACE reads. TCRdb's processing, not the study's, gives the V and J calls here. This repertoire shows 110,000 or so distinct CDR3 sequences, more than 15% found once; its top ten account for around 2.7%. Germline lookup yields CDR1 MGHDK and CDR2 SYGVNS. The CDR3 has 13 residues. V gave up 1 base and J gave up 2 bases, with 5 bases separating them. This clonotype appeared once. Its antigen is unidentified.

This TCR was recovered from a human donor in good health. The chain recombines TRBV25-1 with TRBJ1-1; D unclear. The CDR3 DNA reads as TGTGCCAGCAGTGAATTTGGTAACACTGAAGCTTTCTTT. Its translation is CASSEFGNTEAFF.